This TCR beta chain was retrieved from a study of OX40 agonist ivuxolimab in advanced cancers. Study-level background: Treatment of patients was with ivuxolimab, an agonistic anti-OX40 (CD134) antibody. Findings of the study overall: Normalized T-cell clonal expansion was also low in some nonresponders.

The data were produced by immunoSEQ multiplex PCR, yet TCRdb's version contains in-frame clones alone and is incomplete. The sample has 35,000 or so clones, approximately 89% seen once. To note about this clone: Its matching antigen is unknown.

J gave up 2 bases and V 5 bases, and 8 bases lay outside the gene matches. Germline V gene sequence: CDR1 SGHTA, CDR2 FQGNSA. The CDR3 is made up of 16 amino acids. The chain carries TRBV7-2 and TRBJ2-7; TRBD2 matches at 11 bases. The TCR was taken from an adult with an advanced solid tumor such as melanoma, head and neck, liver or kidney cancer. Here the sequenced sample was CD4+ or CD8+ T cells sorted from blood, taken in a trial of the OX40 agonist ivuxolimab. The DNA for the CDR3 is TGTGCCAGCAGCCCTACGGGACTAGCGGAAGCCTACGAGCAGTACTTC. Protein: CASSPTGLAEAYEQYF.